This entry lists 11 T cell receptor beta chains sequenced from one sample in a study of blood T cell repertoires in COVID-19. Method: immunoSEQ multiplex PCR; TCRdb's copy keeps in-frame clones and lacks some. This repertoire shows tens of thousands of clones, 86% found once; its top ten account for over 1%. The sequenced sample was peripheral blood. All receptors derive from a man aged 55 to 70 with acute or convalescent COVID-19.

This chain links TRBV9 with TRBJ1-1; D gene unclear. Germline V lookup: CDR1 SGDLS, CDR2 YYNGEE. The CDR3 loop spans 13 amino acids. V lost 4 bases and J 6 bases, leaving 13 bases between the germline ends. CDR3 sequence reads: CASSPPGAAEAFF. CDR3 in DNA: TGTGCCAGCAGCCCTCCCGGTGCGGCTGAAGCTTTCTTT.

The chain links TRBV5-1 to TRBJ2-7; TRBD1 matches 8 bases. Germline CDR1 SGHRS, CDR2 YFSETQ. J lost 0 bases, V lost 5 bases, and 7 bases had no gene match. The CDR3 runs 15 residues. The CDR3 DNA is TGCGCCAGCAGGAGGCAGGGGGCTAGCTCCTACGAGCAGTACTTC. Translating gives CASRRQGASSYEQYF.

The chain links TRBV5-6 to TRBJ2-5, with D perhaps TRBD1 (5 bases). Germline V CDR1 and CDR2: SGHDT, YYEEEE. The CDR3 is 15 amino acids. Trimming cost V 0 bases and J 5 bases, with 14 bases left between them. For the CDR3, the DNA is TGTGCCAGCAGCTTGGAGGGGCTAGGTAGGGAGACCCAGTACTTC. This encodes CASSLEGLGRETQYF.

A word on this clone: One end of the junction varies from germline; a read error may be responsible. Distinct nucleotide sequences in the sample also encode this CDR3. The chain combines TRBV10-2 with TRBJ2-2, with 9 bases aligning to TRBD2. The length of the CDR3 is 14 residues. Germline CDR1 is WSHSY and CDR2 is SAAADI. CDR3 loop: CASTRLAEGGELFF. DNA for the CDR3: TGCGCCAGCACGAGACTAGCGGAGGGCGGGGAGCTATTTTTT.

V usage is TRBV7-9 and J usage is TRBJ2-2; D ambiguous. Germline lookup yields CDR1 SEHNR and CDR2 FQNEAQ (reference sequence). V dropped 2 bases and J dropped 5 bases, with 9 bases sitting between them. This CDR3 contains 14 residues. CDR3 coding DNA: TGTGCCAGCAGCTTAATCATGAGTACCGGGGAGCTGTTTTTT. Its protein product is CASSLIMSTGELFF.

The chain couples TRBV2 to TRBJ1-6; D remains unclear. The CDR3 runs 14 residues. Germline loops: CDR1 SNHLY, CDR2 FYNNEI. V lost 6 bases to trimming and J lost 8 bases, with 14 bases between them. The CDR3 loop reads CASRDLRPDSPLHF. The CDR3 bases are TGTGCCAGCAGAGATCTCAGGCCAGATTCACCCCTCCACTTT.

CDR3 residues: CASSPGSDEQYF. The CDR3 DNA follows: TGTGCCAGCAGCCCGGGGAGTGACGAGCAGTACTTC. The chain uses TRBV5-6 and TRBJ2-7; tentative D call: TRBD2 (5 bases). V lost 4 bases, J lost 5 bases, and 10 bases lay in between. Germline V gene data show CDR1 as SGHDT and CDR2 as YYEEEE. The CDR3 extends over 12 amino acids.

V gene TRBV5-1 combines with J gene TRBJ2-3; 11 bases are a match to TRBD2. The V segment lost 0 bases and the J segment 0 bases; nucleotides outside the gene matches: 0. CDR1 is SGHRS, CDR2 YFSETQ, per germline. This CDR3 is built from 16 residues. The CDR3 nucleotides are TGCGCCAGCAGCTTGGGGACTAGCGGGAGCACAGATACGCAGTATTTT. Its translation: CASSLGTSGSTDTQYF.

The rearrangement uses TRBV4-2 and TRBJ2-2; 9 bases fit TRBD2. This CDR3 has 17 residues. With V trimmed by 1 base and J by 1 base, 4 bases remained unmatched. The germline gives CDR1 LGHNA, CDR2 YNFKEQ. This CDR3 is CASSQGASGVNTGELFF. DNA of the CDR3: TGTGCCAGCAGCCAAGGGGCTAGCGGGGTGAACACCGGGGAGCTGTTTTTT.

This chain's CDR3 is CASRPTRDTQYF. The CDR3 DNA is TGTGCCAGCAGGCCTACTAGAGATACGCAGTATTTT. This chain connects TRBV12-3 or TRBV12-4 to TRBJ2-3; TRBD2 is a possible D gene (5 bases). The CDR3 spans 12 residues. Trimming left V 6 bases short and J 5 bases short, with 9 bases between.

The sample holds one count of this clone. This chain joins TRBV29-1 and TRBJ2-3; no firm D call. Trimming stripped 4 bases from V and 0 bases from J, with 8 bases between. CDR1 is SQVTM, CDR2 ANQGSEA, per germline. This CDR3 comprises 13 residues. Written as DNA, the CDR3 is TGCAGCGTTGGCGGCAGAAGCACAGATACGCAGTATTTT. Translation: CSVGGRSTDTQYF.